This T cell receptor (beta chain) was observed in a study of blood T cell repertoires in COVID-19. Background on the study: COVID-19 samples from acute and convalescent phases originated in the United States, Italy and Spain. The cDNA or gDNA used as material had been derived from T cells, B-cell-depleted T cells, or PBMCs.

In the study's own analysis: Scientists estimated how many nucleated cells there were by amplifying reference gene primers. Clones were read by immunoSEQ multiplex PCR, and TCRdb kept only the in-frame ones, dropping some. The DNA gave D and trimming, while V, J and clone size come from that table. The sample shows over 200,000 clones, about four fifths of them seen only once. CDR3 length: 17 residues. J gave up 8 bases and V 1 base, and 13 bases lay outside the gene matches. Germline V gene lookup returns CDR1 SEHNR and CDR2 FQNEAQ (reference sequence). The source is a woman in her thirties or forties with acute or convalescent COVID-19. This chain connects TRBV7-9 to TRBJ2-1; TRBD2 agrees at 8 bases. The sample consisted of peripheral blood. CDR3 sequence: CASSLGSLAGSQDEQFF. DNA for the CDR3: TGTGCCAGCAGCTTAGGATCGCTAGCGGGTTCGCAGGATGAGCAGTTCTTC.